The 6 T cell receptor beta chains below were found in one sample sequenced in a study of shared T cell receptors in the human thymus. The repertoire was sequenced with immunoSEQ multiplex PCR; TCRdb's copy has only in-frame clones and lacks some. The data show about 730,000 clones, 80% to 90% seen once. This sample also appeared in a second study, on human thymus T cells.

The sample taken for sequencing was thymocytes. The receptors stem from a girl less than two years old with a congenital heart defect.

This clone was seen only once. The V and J genes are TRBV28 and TRBJ1-1; D is possibly TRBD1 (6 bases). This CDR3 spans 16 amino acids. In germline, CDR1 is MDHEN, CDR2 SYDVKM. Trimming took 4 bases from V and 3 from J, leaving 18 bases between them. The CDR3 DNA sequence: TGTGCCAGCAGTTCGTTAGGTAGGGGGAGGGACACTGAAGCTTTCTTT. Encoded protein: CASSSLGRGRDTEAFF.

The chain combines TRBV28 with TRBJ2-5, with D perhaps matching TRBD2 (5 bases). This CDR3 is built from 13 residues. The germline CDR1 and CDR2 sequences are MDHEN and SYDVKM. V dropped 2 bases and J dropped 8 bases, with 12 bases sitting between them. The DNA for the CDR3 is TGTGCCAGCAGTTTAGGCAGGACGGGAACCCAGTACTTC. This translates into CASSLGRTGTQYF.

The genes are TRBV11-3 and TRBJ1-1; D might be TRBD1 (6 bases). In germline, CDR1 is SGHNT, CDR2 YENEEA. CDR3 length: 16 residues. V lost 2 bases and J 5 bases, leaving 18 bases between the germline ends. This chain's CDR3 is CASSLSGVGTYTEAFF. In DNA, the CDR3 is TGTGCCAGCAGCTTATCAGGGGTAGGGACGTATACTGAAGCTTTCTTT.

The chain links TRBV4-1 to TRBJ1-5, with 10 bases identical to TRBD1. This CDR3 spans 19 amino acids. Germline V lookup: CDR1 MGHRA, CDR2 YSYEKL. With 3 bases clipped from V and 2 bases from J, the junction kept 13 bases outside the gene matches. CDR3 region: CASSQPRGSGTGGNQPQHF. The CDR3 coding sequence is TGCGCCAGCAGCCAGCCCCGGGGATCCGGGACAGGGGGCAATCAGCCCCAGCATTTT.

This clone appeared a few times. The gene calls are TRBV5-1 and TRBJ2-5, with D possibly TRBD1 on 5 matching bases. The CDR3 is 17 residues long. V lost 2 bases and J 1 base, leaving 18 bases between the germline ends. The germline V gene encodes CDR1 SGHRS and CDR2 YFSETQ. The DNA of the CDR3 is TGCGCCAGCAGCTTTTTTACCCCTGACAGCAGCCAAGAGACCCAGTACTTC. Translating gives CASSFFTPDSSQETQYF. Variable domain in full (rest from reference TRBV5-1 and TRBJ2-5): KAGVTQTPRYLIKTRGQQVTLSCSPISGHRSVSWYQQTPGQGLQFLFEYFSETQRNKGNFPGRFSGRQFSNSRSEMNVSTLELGDSALYLCASSFFTPDSSQETQYFGPGTRLLVL.

J is TRBJ1-2 and V is TRBV9, with D perhaps TRBD1 (5 bases). This CDR3 has 16 residues. Germline lookup yields CDR1 SGDLS and CDR2 YYNGEE. The V end was cut by 3 bases, the J end by 4 bases, with 19 bases between. CDR3: CASSEDVGDASYGYTF. The CDR3 bases are TGTGCCAGCAGCGAGGATGTAGGGGATGCCTCCTATGGCTACACCTTC.